Presented here are 29 T cell receptor beta chains from one specimen sequenced in a study of immune cell composition in non-small cell lung cancer. Method: immunoSEQ multiplex PCR; TCRdb's copy keeps in-frame clones and lacks some. The sample has 3,500 or so clones, approximately 70% seen once; the top ten hold over 6.5%. The specimen was lung tumor tissue. These receptors all stem from a human donor with non-small cell lung cancer.

The rearrangement links TRBV7-7 to TRBJ2-1, with a weak D call TRBD2 (6 bases). The V gene's germline CDR1 is SSHAT and CDR2 FNYEAQ (reference sequence). This CDR3 is built from 12 residues. Trimming removed 0 bases at V and 9 bases at J, with 6 bases between. The CDR3 sequence is CASSLAGGEQFF. DNA for the CDR3: TGTGCCAGCAGCTTAGCCGGGGGTGAGCAGTTCTTC.

This clone was detected only once. The chain has TRBV6-4 and TRBJ2-2; 8 nucleotides line up with TRBD1. CDR3 length: 14 residues. Germline values: CDR1 MRHNA, CDR2 SNTAGT. Trimming at V came to 3 bases and at J to 7 bases, leaving 4 bases not matched to a gene. CDR3 nucleotides: TGTGCCAGCAGTGAGGCAGGGGGCAGCGGGGAGCTGTTTTTT. It yields the protein CASSEAGGSGELFF.

This clone was counted a few times. The gene calls are TRBV4-3 and TRBJ2-7; 7 nucleotides line up with TRBD1. The germline V gene encodes CDR1 LGHNA and CDR2 YSLEER. CDR3 size: 17 residues. The V segment lost 0 bases and the J segment 6 bases; nucleotides outside the gene matches: 14. The CDR3 loop reads CASSQEYNSGGRREQYF. The CDR3 DNA sequence: TGCGCCAGCAGCCAAGAATACAACTCAGGGGGAAGGCGCGAGCAGTACTTC.

The gene calls are TRBV7-9 and TRBJ1-1, with D tentatively TRBD1 (6 bases). There are 15 residues in the CDR3. V shed 5 bases and J shed 1 base, with 14 bases lying between them. Germline V lookup: CDR1 SEHNR, CDR2 FQNEAQ (reference sequence). CDR3 in DNA: TGTGCCAGCAGCCAAGGGCGGGGGCGGAACACTGAAGCTTTCTTT. This encodes CASSQGRGRNTEAFF.

Only a few counts were recorded for this clone. J is TRBJ2-3 and V is TRBV10-1, with D perhaps matching TRBD1 (6 bases). V was pared by 9 bases and J by 0 bases, with 10 bases between. Per germline, CDR1 WNHNN and CDR2 SYGVQD (reference sequence). The CDR3 is 13 amino acids. The CDR3 loop reads CARTGHSTDTQYF. In nucleotides, the CDR3 is TGCGCCAGAACGGGACACAGCACAGATACGCAGTATTTT.

Only one count was recorded for this clone. V gene TRBV5-4 combines with J gene TRBJ2-5; the match to TRBD1 covers 7 bases. Trimming took 3 bases from V and 2 from J; bases not matched to a gene: 4. The CDR3 is made up of 14 amino acids. The germline V gene encodes CDR1 SGHNT and CDR2 YYREEE (reference sequence). The CDR3 coding sequence is TGTGCCAGCAGCTCGACAGGGATGCAAGAGACCCAGTACTTC. Encoded protein: CASSSTGMQETQYF.

V and J are TRBV4-3 and TRBJ1-5, with a possible D match to TRBD1 (6 bases). This CDR3 has 15 amino acids. With 4 bases removed from V and 9 bases from J, the gap between germline ends came to 19 bases. Germline loops: CDR1 LGHNA, CDR2 YSLEER. The DNA of the CDR3 is TGCGCCAGCAGCCCCCACCTAAACAGGGACGGGCCCCAGCATTTT. It encodes CASSPHLNRDGPQHF.

By proportion, this clone is large. V and J are TRBV27 and TRBJ1-2; 10 bases agree with TRBD1. The CDR3 contains 17 residues. The V gene's germline CDR1 is MNHEY and CDR2 SMNVEV (reference sequence). Trimming cost V 0 bases and J 5 bases; bases outside gene matches: 9. The CDR3 spells CASSLSKGGTGVYGYTF. CDR3 nucleotide sequence: TGTGCCAGCAGTTTATCGAAGGGCGGGACAGGGGTTTATGGCTACACCTTC.

A single count supports this clone. The chain employs TRBV27 and TRBJ1-5; TRBD1 aligns across 7 bases. Germline loops: CDR1 MNHEY, CDR2 SMNVEV (reference sequence). This CDR3 has 14 residues. V trimming: 3 bases; J trimming: 9 bases; junction bases outside the gene matches: 8. CDR3 sequence: CASSLGTAFGPQHF. The CDR3 DNA reads TGTGCCAGCAGTTTGGGGACAGCATTTGGGCCCCAGCATTTT.

This clone occurred a few times. This chain connects TRBV19 to TRBJ2-5, with TRBD1 as a possible D gene (6 bases). V lost 3 bases, J lost 4 bases, and 27 bases lay in between. The CDR3 is 19 residues long. Germline assignment: CDR1 LNHDA and CDR2 SQIVND (reference sequence). As DNA, the CDR3 is TGTGCCAGTAGTATGGGGCGGGTAGAGAACAGGGACGCCGGAGAGACCCAGTACTTC. Translated: CASSMGRVENRDAGETQYF. Complete variable domain (other parts from reference TRBV19 and TRBJ2-5): DGGITQSPKYLFRKEGQNVTLSCEQNLNHDAMYWYRQDPGQGLRLIYYSQIVNDFQKGDIAEGYSVSREKKESFPLTVTSAQKNPTAFYLCASSMGRVENRDAGETQYFGPGTRLLVL.

This clone occurred once. The chain uses TRBV28 and TRBJ1-5; a weak D match, TRBD1 (5 bases). Germline V gene data show CDR1 as MDHEN and CDR2 as SYDVKM. Trimming left V 5 bases short and J 6 bases short, with 17 bases between. The CDR3 has 15 amino acids. CDR3 bases: TGTGCCAGCAGTACAGGACCGGGAGCGGGTCAGCCCCAGCATTTT. This gives the protein CASSTGPGAGQPQHF. The full variable domain, rest sourced from reference TRBV28 and TRBJ1-5, is DVKVTQSSRYLVKRTGEKVFLECVQDMDHENMFWYRQDPGLGLRLIYFSYDVKMKEKGDIPEGYSVSREKKERFSLILESASTNQTSMYLCASSTGPGAGQPQHFGDGTRLSIL.

This clone was seen a handful of times. J is TRBJ2-2 and V is TRBV2; 10 positions agree with TRBD2. The CDR3 contains 17 residues. V was clipped by 4 bases and J by 0 bases; unmatched bases: 5. CDR1 is SNHLY and CDR2 is FYNNEI in the germline V gene. CDR3 coding DNA: TGTGCCAGCAGTGGGGTAGCGGGGGGCCCGAACACCGGGGAGCTGTTTTTT. It codes for CASSGVAGGPNTGELFF. Full variable domain (remainder filled in from reference TRBV2 and TRBJ2-2): EPEVTQTPSHQVTQMGQEVILRCVPISNHLYFYWYRQILGQKVEFLVSFYNNEISEKSEIFDDQFSVERPDGSNFTLKIRSTKLEDSAMYFCASSGVAGGPNTGELFFGEGSRLTVL.

V and J are TRBV6-5 and TRBJ1-4, with D perhaps matching TRBD1 (6 bases). Trimming removed 5 bases at V and 7 bases at J, with 14 bases between. The CDR3 totals 14 residues. Germline CDR1 and CDR2: MNHEY and SVGAGI. CDR3 loop: CASSKQGVGEKLFF. In DNA, the CDR3 is TGTGCCAGCAGTAAACAGGGAGTGGGTGAAAAACTGTTTTTT.

This chain connects TRBV14 to TRBJ2-4; D not resolved. V was cut by 3 bases and J by 0 bases, with 12 bases left in between. Per the germline V gene, CDR1 is SGHDN and CDR2 is FVKESK. This CDR3 has 16 residues. The CDR3 sequence: CASSQGNFLAKNIQYF. Here the CDR3 DNA reads TGTGCCAGCAGCCAGGGCAACTTCCTAGCCAAAAACATTCAGTACTTC.

The chain recombines TRBV18 with TRBJ2-3, with 7 bases lining up with TRBD1. CDR1 is KGHSH, CDR2 LQKENI, per germline. The CDR3 is made up of 16 amino acids. The ends lost 4 bases at V and 1 base at J; junction bases unmatched: 8. The CDR3 DNA reads TGTGCCAGCTCACGCCGACAGGGATTGGGCACAGATACGCAGTATTTT. Its translation: CASSRRQGLGTDTQYF.

Only a few counts were recorded for this clone. The chain couples TRBV7-6 to TRBJ2-3, with TRBD2 matching 9 bases. The CDR3 is made up of 15 amino acids. CDR1 and CDR2 from the germline V gene are SGHVS and FNYEAQ. The ends lost 3 bases at V and 9 bases at J; junction bases unmatched: 10. DNA for the CDR3: TGTGCCAGCAGCTTGGGGCTAGCGGGGCCTCCGACGCAGTATTTT. Translated: CASSLGLAGPPTQYF.

V and J are TRBV11-2 and TRBJ2-1; 10 bases align to TRBD2. CDR1 and CDR2 from the germline V gene are SGHAT and FQNNGV. The CDR3 is 16 amino acids. V lost 1 base, J lost 9 bases, and 9 bases stayed unmatched. The CDR3 region is CASSLARASGRSEQFF. The CDR3 region has the DNA TGTGCCAGCAGCTTAGCTCGGGCTAGCGGGAGATCTGAGCAGTTCTTC.

The chain employs TRBV18 and TRBJ1-1; D might be TRBD1 (5 bases). Germline V CDR1 and CDR2: KGHSH, LQKENI. There are 16 residues in the CDR3. The germline V and J ends were trimmed by 2 bases and 0 bases, with 13 bases remaining between them. The CDR3 DNA follows: TGTGCCAGCTCACCATTTTCAGGACAAATGAACACTGAAGCTTTCTTT. Its translation: CASSPFSGQMNTEAFF.

The CDR3 spells CASSLRQAKNTEAFF. CDR3 in DNA: TGTGCCAGCAGCTTAAGACAGGCTAAGAACACTGAAGCTTTCTTT. The chain links TRBV2 to TRBJ1-1; weak D call: TRBD1 (6 bases). The CDR3 is 15 amino acids. Germline lookup yields CDR1 SNHLY and CDR2 FYNNEI. V lost 6 bases, J lost 1 base, and 15 bases lay in between.

CDR3 DNA: TGTGCCAGCAGCTTAGAACGGGACAGGGGCACTGAAGCTTTCTTT. This codes for CASSLERDRGTEAFF. The V call is TRBV7-8, the J call TRBJ1-1, with 10 nucleotides matching TRBD1. V lost 1 base and J lost 4; bases outside the gene matches: 3. The CDR3 spans 15 residues. Germline V gene data show CDR1 as SGHVS and CDR2 as FQNEAQ.

This chain links TRBV7-9 with TRBJ1-3; perhaps TRBD1 as D (6 bases). The germline CDR1 and CDR2 sequences are SEHNR and FQNEAQ (reference sequence). Trimming removed 2 bases from V and 4 bases from J, with 15 bases in between. There are 16 residues in the CDR3. CDR3 nucleotide sequence: TGTGCCAGCAGCTTAAGTGGGGGGGCAGGCGGAAACACCATATATTTT. This encodes CASSLSGGAGGNTIYF.

V is TRBV7-3 and J is TRBJ1-1, with D tentatively TRBD1 (6 bases). From germline, CDR1 is SGHTA and CDR2 FQGTGA. The CDR3 sequence is 13 residues long. Trimming stripped 4 bases from V and 4 bases from J, with 10 bases between. Here the CDR3 reads CASSSQGSTEAFF. DNA of the CDR3: TGTGCCAGCAGCTCTCAGGGGAGCACTGAAGCTTTCTTT.

The chain has TRBV6-5 and TRBJ2-2; TRBD2 matches 7 bases. Germline CDR1 is MNHEY and CDR2 is SVGAGI. CDR3 length equals 14 residues. The ends lost 7 bases at V and 4 bases at J; junction bases unmatched: 6. CDR3 bases: TGTGCCAGCAAGCACTGGGAGGGCACCGGGGAGCTGTTTTTT. As protein: CASKHWEGTGELFF.

This chain links TRBV7-3 with TRBJ1-3; the D is unclear. The ends were cut back, 0 bases at V and 2 bases at J, with 8 bases in the middle. The CDR3 is 15 amino acids. Germline V gene lookup returns CDR1 SGHTA and CDR2 FQGTGA. CDR3 DNA sequence: TGTGCCAGCAGCTTAACCGGGTCTCCTGGAAACACCATATATTTT. Its protein is CASSLTGSPGNTIYF.

V and J are TRBV5-6 and TRBJ2-7; TRBD2 is a possible D gene (5 bases). There are 15 residues in the CDR3. With 0 bases removed from V and 2 bases from J, the gap between germline ends came to 12 bases. Germline V gene sequence: CDR1 SGHDT, CDR2 YYEEEE. The CDR3 region is CASSLAGRGAYEQYF. The CDR3, as DNA: TGTGCCAGCAGCTTGGCAGGACGGGGAGCCTACGAGCAGTACTTC.

Note on this clone: One end of the junction varies from germline; a read error may be responsible. The CDR3, as DNA: TGTGCCAGCAGCCCGACGCAGGGGCCAACACCTAAGAGCTTC. Translation: CASSPTQGPTPKSF. The chain recombines TRBV7-3 with TRBJ2-7, with D possibly matching TRBD1 (6 bases). The CDR3 covers 14 residues. CDR1 SGHTA and CDR2 FQGTGA come from the germline V gene.

This chain connects TRBV7-9 to TRBJ1-2; 7 bases match TRBD1. CDR1 is SEHNR, CDR2 FQNEAQ, per germline (reference sequence). J gave up 7 bases and V 3 bases, and 11 bases lay outside the gene matches. The CDR3 loop spans 15 amino acids. The CDR3 protein is CASSFATGAYSGYTF. In DNA form, the CDR3 reads TGTGCCAGCAGCTTTGCTACAGGGGCCTACTCTGGCTACACCTTC.

The chain couples TRBV13 to TRBJ1-3, with TRBD1 matching over 7 bases. Germline loops: CDR1 PRHDT, CDR2 FYEKMQ (reference sequence). Losses at the gene ends were 4 bases for V and 2 bases for J; bases not matched to a gene: 2. The CDR3 has 14 residues. CDR3 DNA sequence: TGTGCCAGCAGCTCGGGGACAGCTGGAAACACCATATATTTT. This encodes CASSSGTAGNTIYF.

The rearrangement uses TRBV6-5 and TRBJ1-6, with D possibly TRBD1 on 6 matching bases. Germline assignment: CDR1 MNHEY and CDR2 SVGAGI. V shed 4 bases and J shed 12 bases, with 10 bases lying between them. This CDR3 comprises 12 residues. Written as DNA, the CDR3 is TGTGCCAGCAGTTTTACAGGGTTACCCCTCCACTTT. It yields the protein CASSFTGLPLHF.